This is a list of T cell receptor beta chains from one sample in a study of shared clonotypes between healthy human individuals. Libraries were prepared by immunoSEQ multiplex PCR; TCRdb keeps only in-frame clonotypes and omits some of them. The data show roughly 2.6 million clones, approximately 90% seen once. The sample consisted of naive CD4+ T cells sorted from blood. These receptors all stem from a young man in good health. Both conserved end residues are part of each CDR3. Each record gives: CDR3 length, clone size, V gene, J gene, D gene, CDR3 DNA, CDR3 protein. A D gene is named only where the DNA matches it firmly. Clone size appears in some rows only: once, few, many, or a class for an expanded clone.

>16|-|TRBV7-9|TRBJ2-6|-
TGTGCCAGCAGCTTAGAGGTGGGGCGCGGGGCCAACGTCCTGACTTTC
CASSLEVGRGANVLTF
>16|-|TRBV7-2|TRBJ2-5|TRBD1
TGTGCCAGCAGCTTATATGGCAGGGGGCCCCAAGAGACCCAGTACTTC
CASSLYGRGPQETQYF
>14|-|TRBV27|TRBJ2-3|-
TGTGCCAGCAGTAGCCGGGACGGAGCAAAGGCGCAGTATTTT
CASSSRDGAKAQYF
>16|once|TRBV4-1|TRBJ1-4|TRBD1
TGCGCCAGCAGCCAAGCGCCGGGACAGCCTAATGAAAAACTGTTTTTT
CASSQAPGQPNEKLFF
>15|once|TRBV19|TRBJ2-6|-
TGTGCCAGTAAGACCGGGGGAGGTGGGGCCAACGTCCTGACTTTC
CASKTGGGGANVLTF
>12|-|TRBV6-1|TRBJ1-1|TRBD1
TGTGCCAGCACTAGAGACAGGGGTGAAGCTTTCTTT
CASTRDRGEAFF
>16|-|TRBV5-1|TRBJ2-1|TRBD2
TGCGCCAGCAGCTTGGGACTAGCGGGATCCTACAATGAGCAGTTCTTC
CASSLGLAGSYNEQFF
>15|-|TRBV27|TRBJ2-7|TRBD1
TGTGCCAGCAGTAGACAGGGGGCCAGCTCCTACGAGCAGTACTTC
CASSRQGASSYEQYF
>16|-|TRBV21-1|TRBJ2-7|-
TGTGCCAGCAGCAAGGGGACTAGCGGGAACTCCTACGAGCAGTACTTC
CASSKGTSGNSYEQYF
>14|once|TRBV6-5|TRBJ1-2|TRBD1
TGTGCCAGCAGTTTGGACAGGGCCTACTATGGCTACACCTTC
CASSLDRAYYGYTF
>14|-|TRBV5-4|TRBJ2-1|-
TGTGCCAGCAGCCTCAGACCAGGGCAGGTCGAGCAGTTCTTC
CASSLRPGQVEQFF
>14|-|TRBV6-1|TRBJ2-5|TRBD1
TGTGCCAGCAGTGAGGACAGGGGGCACGAGACCCAGTACTTC
CASSEDRGHETQYF
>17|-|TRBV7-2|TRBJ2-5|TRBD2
TGTGCCAGCAGCGCCGGGACTAGCGGGAGCGGGGAAGAGACCCAGTACTTC
CASSAGTSGSGEETQYF
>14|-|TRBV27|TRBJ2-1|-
TGTGCCAGCAGATTCAGGGGGGAATGGAATGAGCAGTTCTTC
CASRFRGEWNEQFF
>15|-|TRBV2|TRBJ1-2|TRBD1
TGTGCCAGCAGTGTAAATTTAGGGGGCAAGGATGGCTACACCTTC
CASSVNLGGKDGYTF
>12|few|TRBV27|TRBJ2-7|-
TGTGCCAGCAGCCCCCAGGGGTACGAGCAGTACTTC
CASSPQGYEQYF
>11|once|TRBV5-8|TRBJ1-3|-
TGTGCCAGCACCTATAAGGGGGGCGCAGATTTT
CASTYKGGADF
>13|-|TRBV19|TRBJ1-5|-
TGTGCCAGTGGTGGGGACCCCAGGCGGCCCCAGCATTTT
CASGGDPRRPQHF
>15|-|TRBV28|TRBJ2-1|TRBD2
TGTGCCAGCAAGATGGGGGGGAAAGAAACCAATGAGCAGTTCTTC
CASKMGGKETNEQFF
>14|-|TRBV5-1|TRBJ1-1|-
TGCGCCAGCAGCCGGGGGAGTGGGAACACTGAAGCTTTCTTT
CASSRGSGNTEAFF
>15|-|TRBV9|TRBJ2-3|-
TGTGCCAGCAGCGACCCCCGGCGTAGCACAGATACGCAGTATTTT
CASSDPRRSTDTQYF
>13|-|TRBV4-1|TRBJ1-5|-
TGCGCCAGCAGCCAAGGGTGGGATCAGCCCCAGCATTTT
CASSQGWDQPQHF
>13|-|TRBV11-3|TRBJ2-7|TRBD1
TGTGCCAGCAGCTCCCGGGACAGGGGCGAGCAGTACTTC
CASSSRDRGEQYF
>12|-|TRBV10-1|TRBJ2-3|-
TGCGCCAGCAGCGATCGTTTCGGTACGCAGTATTTT
CASSDRFGTQYF
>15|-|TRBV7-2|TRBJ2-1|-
TGTGCCAGCACCCCCCCCGGCGGCTCCTACAATGAGCAGTTCTTC
CASTPPGGSYNEQFF
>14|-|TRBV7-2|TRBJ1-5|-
TGTGCCAGCAGCTTAATTGACAGCAATCAGCCCCAGCATTTT
CASSLIDSNQPQHF
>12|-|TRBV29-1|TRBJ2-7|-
TGCTTCCTACGACGGCCTTTGGGCGAGCAGTACTTC
CFLRRPLGEQYF
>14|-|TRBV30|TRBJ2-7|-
TGTGCCTGGACCTCAAGCCTCACATCCTACGAGCAGTACTTC
CAWTSSLTSYEQYF
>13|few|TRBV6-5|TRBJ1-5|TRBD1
TGTGCCAGCAGTTACGGACAGGCGGAAGCCCAGCATTTT
CASSYGQAEAQHF
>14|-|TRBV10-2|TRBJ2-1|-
TGCGCCAGCAGAGGGACCGACTCCTACAATGAGCAGTTCTTC
CASRGTDSYNEQFF
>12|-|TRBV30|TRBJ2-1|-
TGTGCCTGGAGAGCGCTAGCATACGAGCAGTTCTTC
CAWRALAYEQFF
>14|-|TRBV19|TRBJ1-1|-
TGTGCCAGTAGTATCGTGTCGGGACTCAATGAAGCTTTCTTT
CASSIVSGLNEAFF
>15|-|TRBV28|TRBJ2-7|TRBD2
TGTGCCAGCAGTCCCGGACTAGCGGGTTCCTACGAGCAGTACTTC
CASSPGLAGSYEQYF